A selection of T cell receptor beta chains follows, all from one sample in a study of CD8 T cells in ankylosing spondylitis. TCRdb passed the 5' RACE reads through MiXCR, listing each CDR3 protein once. The sample lists 100,000 to 150,000 distinct CDR3 sequences; 12% to 15% were seen once. Sequencing used blood, either unsorted or a sorted T cell fraction (not recorded which). The receptors derive from a female donor with ankylosing spondylitis or in good health (not recorded which). Each CDR3 is given with its conserved first and last residue. A D gene is named only where the DNA matches it firmly. Size is stated for part of the rows, as once, few or many counts, or as a class when the clone is expanded.

size: many; D: .; J: TRBJ2-7; V: TRBV5-1; CDR3: CASSLEYEQYF; DNA: TGCGCCAGCAGCTTGGAATACGAGCAGTACTTC
size: .; D: .; J: TRBJ1-1; V: TRBV9; CDR3: CASSAQGFANTEAFF; DNA: TGTGCCAGCAGCGCGCAGGGATTTGCGAACACTGAAGCTTTCTTT
size: .; D: .; J: TRBJ2-4; V: TRBV11-2; CDR3: CASSLNGLAKNIQYF; DNA: TGTGCCAGCAGCTTAAATGGACTAGCCAAAAACATTCAGTACTTC
size: .; D: .; J: TRBJ1-5; V: TRBV6-5; CDR3: CASSYSSQRQGNQPQHF; DNA: TGTGCCAGCAGTTACTCGAGTCAGCGACAGGGCAATCAGCCCCAGCATTTT
size: .; D: .; J: TRBJ1-5; V: TRBV6-4; CDR3: CASSPSGGSRGQPQHF; DNA: TGTGCCAGCAGTCCCTCCGGGGGGAGCAGGGGTCAGCCCCAGCATTTT
size: many; D: .; J: TRBJ2-6; V: TRBV5-1; CDR3: CASSLDGRSGANVLTF; DNA: TGCGCCAGCAGCTTGGACGGTCGCTCTGGGGCCAACGTCCTGACTTTC
size: many; D: .; J: TRBJ1-5; V: TRBV27; CDR3: CASSLGGDKPQHF; DNA: TGTGCCAGCAGTTTAGGGGGGGATAAGCCCCAGCATTTT
size: .; D: .; J: TRBJ2-1; V: TRBV7-3; CDR3: CASSSIPQGYEQFF; DNA: TGTGCCAGCAGCTCAATTCCGCAGGGCTATGAGCAGTTCTTC
size: .; D: TRBD2; J: TRBJ2-1; V: TRBV3-1; CDR3: CASSQSTSGNNEQFF; DNA: TGTGCCTCCTCCCAATCGACTAGCGGGAACAATGAGCAGTTCTTC
size: many; D: TRBD1; J: TRBJ1-6; V: TRBV20-1; CDR3: CSANDRAEVDSPLHF; DNA: TGCAGTGCTAATGACAGGGCCGAAGTGGACTCACCCCTCCACTTT
size: many; D: .; J: TRBJ2-3; V: TRBV7-9; CDR3: CASSDLKGPSTDTQYF; DNA: TGTGCCAGCAGCGATCTGAAGGGTCCTAGCACAGATACGCAGTATTTT
size: many; D: .; J: TRBJ2-1; V: TRBV5-1; CDR3: CASSPGHSNSYNEQFF; DNA: TGCGCCAGCAGCCCGGGGCACAGCAACTCCTACAATGAGCAGTTCTTC
size: .; D: TRBD2; J: TRBJ2-1; V: TRBV5-6; CDR3: CASSFLAANEQFF; DNA: TGTGCCAGCAGCTTCCTAGCGGCCAATGAGCAGTTCTTC
size: many; D: .; J: TRBJ1-4; V: TRBV6-5; CDR3: CASSYGGAGNEKLFF; DNA: TGTGCCAGCAGTTACGGTGGGGCTGGTAATGAAAAACTGTTTTTT
size: many; D: .; J: TRBJ2-7; V: TRBV3-1; CDR3: CASSQDRREQYF; DNA: TGTGCCAGCAGCCAAGATAGGAGAGAGCAGTACTTC
size: .; D: .; J: TRBJ1-2; V: TRBV20-1; CDR3: CSARRVGQPTVLAGYTF; DNA: TGCAGTGCTAGGCGGGTCGGACAGCCGACGGTGTTAGCTGGCTACACCTTC
size: .; D: .; J: TRBJ1-2; V: TRBV5-4; CDR3: CASSPPGMLNGYTF; DNA: TGTGCCAGCAGCCCACCAGGGATGTTGAATGGCTACACCTTC
size: many; D: .; J: TRBJ1-5; V: TRBV2; CDR3: CASSDQGSNQPQHF; DNA: TGTGCCAGCAGCGACCAGGGTAGCAATCAGCCCCAGCATTTT
size: few; D: .; J: TRBJ1-2; V: TRBV15; CDR3: CATSRGGLGDYGYTF; DNA: TGTGCCACCAGCAGAGGGGGTTTAGGGGACTATGGCTACACCTTC
size: many; D: .; J: TRBJ2-5; V: TRBV29-1; CDR3: CSVEGTSTGTQETQYF; DNA: TGCAGCGTTGAAGGGACCTCCACAGGGACCCAAGAGACCCAGTACTTC
size: few; D: .; J: TRBJ2-3; V: TRBV5-1; CDR3: CASRISLRGGGTDTQYF; DNA: TGCGCCAGCAGAATTTCCCTGCGCGGAGGGGGCACAGATACGCAGTATTTT
size: once; D: .; J: TRBJ2-1; V: TRBV18; CDR3: CASSPSTNYNEQFF; DNA: TGTGCCAGCTCACCATCGACGAACTACAATGAGCAGTTCTTC
size: many; D: .; J: TRBJ1-5; V: TRBV12-3/TRBV12-4; CDR3: CASNEQGNQPQHF; DNA: TGTGCCAGCAACGAACAGGGTAATCAGCCCCAGCATTTT
size: many; D: .; J: TRBJ1-5; V: TRBV3-1; CDR3: CASSQDGDLAGASQHF; DNA: TGTGCCAGCAGCCAAGATGGGGACCTGGCGGGAGCGTCCCAGCATTTT
size: .; D: .; J: TRBJ1-4; V: TRBV25-1; CDR3: CASSRWTSAEEKLFF; DNA: TGTGCCAGCTCCAGGTGGACCTCCGCCGAGGAAAAACTGTTTTTT
size: .; D: .; J: TRBJ1-1; V: TRBV7-3; CDR3: CASSLNNGEGTEAFF; DNA: TGTGCCAGCAGCTTAAATAACGGAGAGGGCACTGAAGCTTTCTTT
size: many; D: .; J: TRBJ2-7; V: TRBV29-1; CDR3: CSVEDTPYEQYF; DNA: TGCAGCGTTGAAGATACCCCATACGAGCAGTACTTC
size: many; D: TRBD2; J: TRBJ2-5; V: TRBV6-5; CDR3: CASSSPGLVGETQYF; DNA: TGTGCCAGCAGTTCTCCGGGACTAGTCGGCGAGACCCAGTACTTC
size: many; D: TRBD2; J: TRBJ2-1; V: TRBV20-1; CDR3: CSATVLAGPYNEQFF; DNA: TGCAGTGCAACCGTACTAGCGGGACCTTACAATGAGCAGTTCTTC
size: many; D: .; J: TRBJ2-1; V: TRBV7-7; CDR3: CASSSDMGDEQFF; DNA: TGTGCTAGCAGCTCCGACATGGGGGACGAGCAGTTCTTC
size: .; D: TRBD2; J: TRBJ2-3; V: TRBV12-3/TRBV12-4; CDR3: CASSFWPSGTDTQYF; DNA: TGTGCCAGCAGTTTTTGGCCTAGCGGGACAGATACGCAGTATTTT
size: few; D: .; J: TRBJ2-3; V: TRBV7-2; CDR3: CASSPSYADTQYF; DNA: TGTGCCAGCAGCCCTTCTTATGCAGATACGCAGTATTTT
size: .; D: .; J: TRBJ2-7; V: TRBV6-5; CDR3: CASSYLGAFNEQYF; DNA: TGTGCCAGCAGTTACTTAGGGGCTTTCAACGAGCAGTACTTC
size: .; D: TRBD2; J: TRBJ2-1; V: TRBV7-9; CDR3: CASSSPLAGNEQFF; DNA: TGTGCCAGCAGCTCGCCACTAGCGGGAAATGAGCAGTTCTTC
size: .; D: .; J: TRBJ1-4; V: TRBV5-1; CDR3: CASSLGGRREKLFF; DNA: TGCGCCAGCAGCTTGGGTGGACGCAGGGAAAAACTGTTTTTT